Below, 32 T cell receptor beta chains from the same sample are listed, as sequenced in a study of response to subunit inactivated influenza vaccine. TCRdb re-derived calls from the RT-PCR reads in MiXCR, one entry per CDR3 protein. The repertoire holds approximately 520,000 distinct CDR3 sequences, with approximately 16% as singletons. The specimen was CD4+ T cells sorted from PBMCs, collected about 23 months after vaccination. The receptors derive from a man between 45 and 75 years old who received an inactivated influenza vaccine.

The chain is built from TRBV20-1 and TRBJ1-1, with a weak D call TRBD1 (6 bases). The length of the CDR3 is 13 residues. Looked up from germline, CDR1 is DFQATT and CDR2 is SNEGSKA (reference sequence). Trimming removed 6 bases at V and 2 bases at J, with 13 bases between. The CDR3 nucleotides read TGCAGTGCGTTACAGGGAATTAACACTGAAGCTTTCTTT. It translates to CSALQGINTEAFF.

The chain is built from TRBV20-1 and TRBJ1-2; a possible D gene is TRBD1 (6 bases). The length of the CDR3 is 14 residues. The germline CDR1 and CDR2 sequences are DFQATT and SNEGSKA (reference sequence). Trimming shortened V by 4 bases and J by 2 bases, and 14 bases separated the two germline ends. CDR3 nucleotide sequence: TGCAGTGCTATGTTCCGACAGGCCAACTATGGCTACACCTTC. Its protein product is CSAMFRQANYGYTF.

This chain uses TRBV20-1 with TRBJ2-7; 8 bases are shared with TRBD2. The length of the CDR3 is 13 residues. V shed 5 bases, J shed 7 bases, and the junction held 10 bases outside the gene matches. In germline, CDR1 is DFQATT, CDR2 SNEGSKA (reference sequence). The CDR3 nucleotides read TGCAGTGCTTCGAGCGGGAGAAATAGTGAGCAGTACTTC. It yields the protein CSASSGRNSEQYF.

In this sample, this clonotype turned up a few times. The chain links TRBV6-5 to TRBJ2-5, with D perhaps TRBD2 (5 bases). Germline V CDR1 and CDR2: MNHEY, SVGAGI. V was trimmed by 1 base and J by 1 base, leaving 7 bases between them. CDR3 size: 14 residues. This chain's CDR3 is CASSYYEGQETQYF. The CDR3 nucleotides are TGTGCCAGCAGTTACTATGAGGGCCAAGAGACCCAGTACTTC.

The V call is TRBV27, the J call TRBJ2-1, with D unclear. The CDR3 is 13 residues long. CDR1 and CDR2 (germline): MNHEY, SMNVEV (reference sequence). V was clipped by 5 bases and J by 10 bases, with 15 bases between them. DNA of the CDR3: TGTGCCAGCAGTGCCAGGCCCATAAGCGAGCAGTTCTTC. Translating gives CASSARPISEQFF.

The table lists this clonotype with a few counts. This chain uses TRBV12-3 or TRBV12-4 with TRBJ1-5; the D is unclear. The V end lost 0 bases, the J end lost 2 bases, and 5 bases lay between the germline ends. This CDR3 comprises 14 residues. The CDR3 loop reads CASSLAYRNQPQHF. CDR3 nucleotides: TGTGCCAGCAGTTTAGCTTACCGCAATCAGCCCCAGCATTTT.

The J gene is TRBJ2-7, the V gene TRBV5-5; the D is unclear. The CDR3 length is 14 residues. In germline, CDR1 is SGHKS, CDR2 YYEKEE (reference sequence). The V and J ends lost 1 base and 0 bases respectively, with 8 bases between them. Written as DNA, the CDR3 is TGTGCCAGCAGCTTGCGTGATCCCTCCTACGAGCAGTACTTC. Its protein is CASSLRDPSYEQYF.

V is TRBV20-1 and J is TRBJ2-4, with a weak D call TRBD1 (6 bases). The CDR3 is 12 amino acids. Germline V gene data show CDR1 as DFQATT and CDR2 as SNEGSKA (reference sequence). Trimming shortened V by 3 bases and J by 8 bases, and 11 bases separated the two germline ends. The CDR3 sequence: CSASGTSHIQYF. CDR3 nucleotide sequence: TGCAGTGCTAGTGGGACATCCCACATTCAGTACTTC.

V usage is TRBV5-1 and J usage is TRBJ2-1; D possibly corresponds to TRBD2 (6 bases). The CDR3 consists of 15 residues. CDR1 is SGHRS, CDR2 YFSETQ, per germline. Trimming cost V 3 bases and J 3 bases, with 13 bases left between them. This CDR3 is CASSYLGGIYNEQFF. CDR3 DNA: TGCGCCAGCAGCTATCTTGGCGGGATCTACAATGAGCAGTTCTTC.

The V call is TRBV4-3, the J call TRBJ2-2; D is uncertain. Deletions cut 0 bases from V and 3 bases from J, with 5 bases between. CDR3 length equals 14 residues. Germline V gene data show CDR1 as LGHNA and CDR2 as YSLEER. CDR3 sequence (DNA): TGCGCCAGCAGCCAAGAACCCGACACCGGGGAGCTGTTTTTT. As protein: CASSQEPDTGELFF.

This clonotype appeared many times. The rearrangement uses TRBV7-9 and TRBJ2-1, with TRBD2 matching over 11 bases. This CDR3 is built from 16 residues. Germline values: CDR1 SEHNR, CDR2 FQNEAQ (reference sequence). The junction had 6 bases not matched to a gene; V was cut back by 5 bases and J by 3 bases. The CDR3 coding sequence is TGTGCCAGCAGCCCCAGACTAGCGGGGAGCTACAATGAGCAGTTCTTC. Amino acids: CASSPRLAGSYNEQFF.

This clonotype has a handful of counts. The chain combines TRBV6-5 with TRBJ2-5; TRBD1 matches 8 bases. CDR3 size: 14 residues. V was clipped by 4 bases and J by 4 bases; unmatched bases: 5. Germline V CDR1 and CDR2: MNHEY, SVGAGI. CDR3 in amino acids: CASSFQGARETQYF. In DNA, the CDR3 is TGTGCCAGCAGTTTCCAGGGGGCGCGAGAGACCCAGTACTTC.

This clonotype was seen only a few times. J is TRBJ2-3 and V is TRBV3-1; D gene uncertain. Trimming stripped 0 bases from V and 5 bases from J, with 12 bases between. The germline gives CDR1 LGHDT, CDR2 YNNKEL (reference sequence). The CDR3 is made up of 15 amino acids. For the CDR3, the DNA is TGTGCCAGCAGCCAAGATAACGTATATCGAGATACGCAGTATTTT. Its translation is CASSQDNVYRDTQYF.

V gene TRBV5-6 combines with J gene TRBJ1-3; D is undetermined. Germline values: CDR1 SGHDT, CDR2 YYEEEE. Trimming took 1 base from V and 0 from J, leaving 5 bases between them. The CDR3 consists of 14 residues. The CDR3 coding sequence is TGTGCCAGCAGCTTGAGGGTCTCTGGAAACACCATATATTTT. Translated, it gives CASSLRVSGNTIYF.

CDR3 bases: TGCAGTGCTCACGGCCAGGCTAACTATGGCTACACCTTC. Its translation: CSAHGQANYGYTF. The chain carries TRBV20-1 and TRBJ1-2; D remains ambiguous. V gave up 5 bases and J gave up 0 bases, with 10 bases separating them. This CDR3 spans 13 amino acids. Germline lookup yields CDR1 DFQATT and CDR2 SNEGSKA (reference sequence).

The CDR3 loop reads CASSLPQGRNEQFF. The CDR3 nucleotides are TGTGCCAGCAGTTTACCTCAGGGGAGGAATGAGCAGTTCTTC. The chain carries TRBV28 and TRBJ2-1; D might be TRBD1 or TRBD2, each matching 6 bases. This CDR3 has 14 amino acids. Trimming cost V 2 bases and J 7 bases, with 12 bases left between them. Germline lookup yields CDR1 MDHEN and CDR2 SYDVKM.

This chain uses TRBV11-2 with TRBJ2-1, with D hard to call. The germline gives CDR1 SGHAT, CDR2 FQNNGV. The CDR3 runs to 15 residues. V was clipped by 5 bases and J by 7 bases, with 18 bases between them. The CDR3 loop is CASSAYVIPRNEQFF. Here the CDR3 DNA reads TGTGCCAGCAGCGCCTATGTTATACCTAGGAATGAGCAGTTCTTC.

The gene calls are TRBV7-9 and TRBJ2-5; unclear D gene. The V gene's germline CDR1 is SEHNR and CDR2 FQNEAQ (reference sequence). V lost 2 bases, J lost 4 bases, and 11 bases lay in between. The CDR3 length is 14 residues. CDR3 amino acids: CASSLSLGSETQYF. CDR3 DNA sequence: TGTGCCAGCAGCTTATCCCTGGGTTCAGAGACCCAGTACTTC.

Only a few counts were recorded for this clonotype. This chain joins TRBV5-6 and TRBJ2-3; 10 bases are a match to TRBD2. The germline V gene has CDR1 SGHDT and CDR2 YYEEEE. The junction had 9 bases not matched to a gene; V was cut back by 1 base and J by 4 bases. The CDR3 is 17 residues long. CDR3 DNA sequence: TGTGCCAGCAGCTTGCTCGGAGCGGGAGGGCCCTCAGATACGCAGTATTTT. It translates to CASSLLGAGGPSDTQYF.

The rearrangement uses TRBV5-1 and TRBJ2-2, with 8 bases matching TRBD1. With V trimmed by 4 bases and J by 8 bases, 7 bases remained unmatched. The CDR3 sequence is 14 residues long. Germline V gives CDR1 SGHRS, CDR2 YFSETQ. The CDR3 loop reads CASSADRVGGELFF. The CDR3 nucleotides read TGCGCCAGCAGCGCGGACAGGGTAGGAGGGGAGCTGTTTTTT.

This clonotype occurred a few times. The V call is TRBV27, the J call TRBJ1-1; D might be TRBD1 (5 bases). Trimming took 2 bases from V and 4 from J, leaving 8 bases between them. Per germline, CDR1 MNHEY and CDR2 SMNVEV (reference sequence). The CDR3 spans 13 residues. CDR3 protein: CASSLGASTEAFF. DNA of the CDR3: TGTGCCAGCAGTTTAGGGGCGTCCACTGAAGCTTTCTTT.

This clonotype was observed a handful of times. V and J are TRBV29-1 and TRBJ2-7; D possibly corresponds to TRBD2 (5 bases). V was pared by 5 bases and J by 1 base, with 12 bases between. The CDR3 covers 13 residues. Germline values: CDR1 SQVTM, CDR2 ANQGSEA. DNA of the CDR3: TGCAGCGTTAGGAGGACGGAGTCCTACGAGCAGTACTTC. This encodes CSVRRTESYEQYF.

The genes are TRBV13 and TRBJ2-6, with 10 nucleotides matching TRBD1. There are 20 residues in the CDR3. Germline V CDR1 and CDR2: PRHDT, FYEKMQ (reference sequence). The V and J ends lost 1 base and 6 bases, in that order; junction bases with no gene match: 15. The CDR3 region is CASSLVTGGLFPLEANVLTF. Written as DNA, the CDR3 is TGTGCCAGCAGCTTAGTGACAGGGGGCTTATTCCCTCTTGAGGCCAACGTCCTGACTTTC.

There are many counts of this clonotype. V is TRBV9 and J is TRBJ2-2; TRBD1 is a possible D gene (5 bases). CDR3 size: 16 residues. Germline CDR1 SGDLS, CDR2 YYNGEE. The germline V and J ends were trimmed by 0 bases and 1 base, with 10 bases remaining between them. This chain's CDR3 is CASSVGSGLNTGELFF. The CDR3 bases are TGTGCCAGCAGCGTAGGCTCAGGGTTGAACACCGGGGAGCTGTTTTTT.

The chain employs TRBV29-1 and TRBJ1-2; no firm D call. Trimming stripped 5 bases from V and 2 bases from J, with 9 bases between. Per the germline V gene, CDR1 is SQVTM and CDR2 is ANQGSEA. CDR3 length: 12 residues. The CDR3 sequence is CSVSGSNYGYTF. The CDR3 coding sequence is TGCAGCGTTTCTGGGTCAAACTATGGCTACACCTTC.

V usage is TRBV2 and J usage is TRBJ2-7, with 8 bases that match TRBD2. There are 14 residues in the CDR3. The germline gives CDR1 SNHLY, CDR2 FYNNEI. V dropped 4 bases and J dropped 4; count of bases not matched to a gene: 6. The DNA of the CDR3 is TGTGCCAGCAGTGCAATAGCGGGGCGTTACGAGCAGTACTTC. Amino acids: CASSAIAGRYEQYF.

The V call is TRBV29-1, the J call TRBJ2-5; possibly TRBD1 or TRBD2 for D (5 bases each). The CDR3 runs to 15 residues. Trimming took off 2 bases at V and 1 base at J, with 14 bases between the two ends. Germline V gives CDR1 SQVTM, CDR2 ANQGSEA. DNA of the CDR3: TGCAGCGTTGAAACTGTGGGGGTGACCCAAGAGACCCAGTACTTC. It yields the protein CSVETVGVTQETQYF.

This chain joins TRBV28 and TRBJ2-2, with D perhaps assigned TRBD1 or TRBD2 (6 bases each). The V and J ends lost 6 bases and 6 bases respectively, with 17 bases between them. This CDR3 is built from 15 residues. Germline V gene sequence: CDR1 MDHEN, CDR2 SYDVKM. CDR3 sequence reads: CASSRPGAGPGELFF. CDR3 nucleotide sequence: TGTGCCAGCAGCAGACCAGGGGCGGGGCCCGGGGAGCTGTTTTTT.

This clonotype occurred a few times. The chain combines TRBV2 with TRBJ1-5; D is unresolved. V lost 2 bases to trimming and J lost 4 bases, with 9 bases between them. The CDR3 is 14 residues long. In germline, CDR1 is SNHLY, CDR2 FYNNEI. CDR3 amino acids: CASSELFGNQPQHF. CDR3 nucleotides: TGTGCCAGCAGTGAATTGTTCGGGAATCAGCCCCAGCATTTT.

This chain connects TRBV6-1 to TRBJ2-4, with D possibly being TRBD1 (6 bases). Germline CDR1 reads MNHNS; CDR2 reads SASEGT. V was trimmed by 1 base and J by 0 bases, leaving 7 bases between them. The CDR3 loop spans 15 amino acids. The DNA of the CDR3 is TGTGCCAGCAGTGAAGGACAGGTAGCCAAAAACATTCAGTACTTC. Translated: CASSEGQVAKNIQYF.

This sequence joins TRBV6-2 or TRBV6-3 and TRBJ1-3; D is ambiguous. The CDR3 runs 15 residues. Per the germline V gene, CDR1 is MNHEY and CDR2 is SVGEGT. V gave up 6 bases and J gave up 0 bases, with 12 bases separating them. DNA of the CDR3: TGTGCCAGCAGACCATCCAGAAACTCTGGAAACACCATATATTTT. Amino acids: CASRPSRNSGNTIYF.

This clonotype was recorded at least ten times. The CDR3 nucleotides read TGTGCCAGCACTTTGGGCGGGACTAGTAACGAGCAGTACTTC. Translation gives CASTLGGTSNEQYF. The chain couples TRBV12-3 or TRBV12-4 to TRBJ2-7; 8 nucleotides line up with TRBD2. This CDR3 is built from 14 residues. The junction had 10 bases not matched to a gene; V was cut back by 7 bases and J by 5 bases.